This TCR beta chain comes out of a study of T-cell memory formation after mild COVID-19. The study, taken as a whole, reports: Some clones that responded turned up in pre-infection memory, which suggests that cross-reactive memory joined in. Shrinking CD4+ clones were chiefly CM and EM; CD8+ ones were chiefly EMRA.

As to this clonotype: Its antigen is undetermined.

5'RACE primed from the constant segment yielded TCR alpha and TCR beta cDNA libraries bearing sample barcodes and UMIs. From the 5' RACE reads, TCRdb called clonotypes with MiXCR, one entry per CDR3 protein. The sample lists fewer than 600,000 distinct CDR3 sequences, about 22% seen once, with approximately 8.4% in the top ten. The CDR3 covers 14 residues. V lost 1 base and J lost 0, with 7 bases in between. Per germline, CDR1 MGHRA and CDR2 YSYEKL. The material sequenced was PBMCs or a T cell subset sorted from them (not recorded which). The chain uses TRBV4-1 and TRBJ2-7; D call uncertain. The TCR originated in an adult woman who had mild COVID-19 (a few samples of this study predate the infection). Cell type and time point are not known. CDR3 residues: CASSQGFDSYEQYF. In DNA form, the CDR3 reads TGCGCCAGCAGCCAAGGTTTCGACTCCTACGAGCAGTACTTC.